The 4 T cell receptor beta chains given below trace back to one sample, sequenced in a study of cytomegalovirus exposure and HLA in healthy donors. With 60 Vbeta and 13 Jbeta primers, the PCR was carried out. Method: immunoSEQ multiplex PCR; TCRdb's copy keeps in-frame clones and lacks some. The sample yields 35,000 to 45,000 clones, approximately 70% seen once. The sample taken for sequencing was PBMCs. These receptors originate from a man younger than 45 in good health and CMV-seronegative.

This clone appeared once. The chain joins TRBV7-2 to TRBJ2-7; 10 positions agree with TRBD1. The V segment lost 3 bases and the J segment 3 bases; nucleotides outside the gene matches: 5. Germline loops: CDR1 SGHTA, CDR2 FQGNSA. The CDR3 is 15 amino acids. The CDR3 coding sequence is TGTGCCAGCAGCTTCCGGGGACAGGGGTTCTACGAGCAGTACTTC. Translated, it gives CASSFRGQGFYEQYF.

This clone turned up a few times. This chain joins TRBV6-1 and TRBJ1-5, with unresolved D. Trimming removed 7 bases from V and 5 bases from J, with 18 bases in between. The CDR3 is 15 residues long. CDR1 is MNHNS and CDR2 is SASEGT in the germline V gene. CDR3 bases: TGTGCCAGCAAGGAGGAGAGGTCCGGATATCAGCCCCAGCATTTT. Its translation is CASKEERSGYQPQHF.

The chain uses TRBV2 and TRBJ2-3; the match to TRBD2 covers 8 bases. Trimming removed 4 bases from V and 5 bases from J; junction bases left unmatched: 8. Germline V gene lookup returns CDR1 SNHLY and CDR2 FYNNEI. The CDR3 consists of 15 residues. The DNA for the CDR3 is TGTGCCAGCAGTGCCCCGGGGGGGGCAATAGATACGCAGTATTTT. Protein: CASSAPGGAIDTQYF.

This clone was counted between two and nine times. This sequence joins TRBV2 and TRBJ1-6, with D possibly matching TRBD1 (5 bases). V gave up 2 bases and J gave up 10 bases, with 12 bases separating them. The germline V gene has CDR1 SNHLY and CDR2 FYNNEI. The CDR3 runs to 14 residues. CDR3 nucleotide sequence: TGTGCCAGCAGTGAACGGGGGACGGGGTCACCCCTCCACTTT. This sequence encodes CASSERGTGSPLHF.